This entry lists 29 T cell receptor beta chains sequenced from one sample in a study of OX40 agonist ivuxolimab in advanced cancers. Data came from immunoSEQ multiplex PCR; TCRdb stores just in-frame clones and leaves some out. The profile shows about 46,000 clones, approximately 90% of them singletons. The material was CD4+ or CD8+ T cells sorted from blood, obtained in a trial of the OX40 agonist ivuxolimab. Source of these receptors: an adult with an advanced solid tumor such as melanoma, head and neck, liver or kidney cancer.

Here the CDR3 reads CARSGGTGQSTDTQYF. As DNA, the CDR3 is TGTGCCAGAAGCGGCGGGACAGGCCAAAGCACAGATACGCAGTATTTT. The gene calls are TRBV5-3 and TRBJ2-3, with 8 bases lining up with TRBD1. TRBV5-3 belongs to the ORF category, with a function that is uncertain. The CDR3 is 16 residues long. The ends lost 4 bases at V and 0 bases at J; junction bases unmatched: 7.

This clone was detected once. The chain employs TRBV28 and TRBJ1-5, with unresolved D. Per germline, CDR1 MDHEN and CDR2 SYDVKM. The CDR3 runs 15 residues. Trimming stripped 6 bases from V and 6 bases from J, with 18 bases between. The CDR3 DNA reads as TGTGCCAGCAGGGGGTCAGATGGGCCGGGTCAGCCCCAGCATTTT. It specifies CASRGSDGPGQPQHF. Full variable domain (rest looked up from reference TRBV28 and TRBJ1-5): DVKVTQSSRYLVKRTGEKVFLECVQDMDHENMFWYRQDPGLGLRLIYFSYDVKMKEKGDIPEGYSVSREKKERFSLILESASTNQTSMYLCASRGSDGPGQPQHFGDGTRLSIL.

The V gene is TRBV28, the J gene TRBJ2-1; 8 bases map to TRBD2. Germline V gene sequence: CDR1 MDHEN, CDR2 SYDVKM. V lost 2 bases and J lost 7; bases outside the gene matches: 7. The CDR3 totals 15 residues. CDR3 nucleotides: TGTGCCAGCAGTTTAGGCGGGGGGCACGGAAATGAGCAGTTCTTC. It translates to CASSLGGGHGNEQFF. Full variable domain (missing parts from reference TRBV28 and TRBJ2-1): DVKVTQSSRYLVKRTGEKVFLECVQDMDHENMFWYRQDPGLGLRLIYFSYDVKMKEKGDIPEGYSVSREKKERFSLILESASTNQTSMYLCASSLGGGHGNEQFFGPGTRLTVL.

Note on this clone: Other DNA sequences in this specimen translate into the identical CDR3. The chain has TRBV9 and TRBJ1-1; no firm D call. Germline V gene lookup returns CDR1 SGDLS and CDR2 YYNGEE. The ends were cut back, 0 bases at V and 5 bases at J, with 5 bases in the middle. The CDR3 totals 12 residues. The CDR3 is CASSVGGTEAFF. CDR3 DNA sequence: TGTGCCAGCAGCGTAGGTGGGACTGAAGCTTTCTTT.

This clone was picked up a small number of times. The chain is built from TRBV28 and TRBJ2-7; the match to TRBD1 covers 8 bases. Trimming at V came to 4 bases and at J to 3 bases, leaving 2 bases not matched to a gene. The germline CDR1 and CDR2 sequences are MDHEN and SYDVKM. The CDR3 totals 13 residues. In DNA, the CDR3 is TGTGCCAGCAGTTCCGGGACAGGCTACGAGCAGTACTTC. Translating gives CASSSGTGYEQYF.

The chain has TRBV4-1 and TRBJ1-4; D gene ambiguous. Per the germline V gene, CDR1 is MGHRA and CDR2 is YSYEKL. Between the trimmed V and J ends, which lost 0 bases and 0 bases, there was a span of 5 bases. This CDR3 comprises 15 residues. CDR3 DNA: TGCGCCAGCAGCCAAGAGCTTGCAACTAATGAAAAACTGTTTTTT. Translation: CASSQELATNEKLFF.

The CDR3: CASSEHRGVVNEYTEAFF. The CDR3 nucleotides read TGTGCCAGCTCAGAACACAGGGGGGTAGTAAATGAGTACACTGAAGCTTTCTTT. The V call is TRBV2, the J call TRBJ1-1; 8 bases line up with TRBD1. The CDR3 has 18 residues. CDR1 is SNHLY and CDR2 is FYNNEI in the germline V gene. Germline trimming cut 8 bases from V and 3 bases from J; bases unmatched to any gene: 20.

The chain carries TRBV4-1 and TRBJ2-1; no reliable D call. The CDR3 is 14 residues long. With 8 bases removed from V and 8 bases from J, the gap between germline ends came to 19 bases. Germline values: CDR1 MGHRA, CDR2 YSYEKL. This CDR3 reads CASRPTSNPHEQFF. The CDR3 nucleotides read TGCGCCAGCCGACCAACATCTAACCCCCATGAGCAGTTCTTC.

The chain is built from TRBV5-1 and TRBJ2-3, with a weak D call TRBD2 (5 bases). This CDR3 spans 14 amino acids. Germline-derived CDR1 and CDR2 are SGHRS and YFSETQ. Trimming left V 2 bases short and J 5 bases short, with 12 bases between. In DNA form, the CDR3 reads TGCGCCAGCAGCTTCTTAGGAGGCGTAGATACGCAGTATTTT. It is translated as CASSFLGGVDTQYF.

This CDR3 reads CASSAEGGSNQPQHF. DNA of the CDR3: TGTGCCAGCAGCGCCGAAGGGGGAAGCAATCAGCCCCAGCATTTT. This sequence joins TRBV7-9 and TRBJ1-5; the D gene is possibly TRBD1 (6 bases). Trimming removed 5 bases at V and 1 base at J, with 12 bases between. The CDR3 is made up of 15 amino acids. CDR1 is SEHNR and CDR2 is FQNEAQ in the germline V gene (reference sequence).

The chain recombines TRBV13 with TRBJ1-2, with D possibly TRBD1 on 5 matching bases. Trimming cost V 4 bases and J 6 bases, with 15 bases left between them. The CDR3 runs 14 residues. Per germline, CDR1 PRHDT and CDR2 FYEKMQ (reference sequence). The CDR3 sequence: CASSSRGEEDGYTF. The CDR3 DNA sequence: TGTGCCAGCAGCTCCCGGGGGGAGGAAGATGGCTACACCTTC.

The rearrangement links TRBV2 to TRBJ2-1; 11 nucleotides align to TRBD2. Germline CDR1 SNHLY, CDR2 FYNNEI. CDR3 length: 15 amino acids. Unmatched junction bases numbered 4, after V lost 5 bases and J lost 4 bases. CDR3 DNA sequence: TGTGCCAGCAGTCCACTAGCGGGAGTATACAATGAGCAGTTCTTC. This translates into CASSPLAGVYNEQFF.

The gene calls are TRBV5-4 and TRBJ2-3, with D unresolved. Trimming stripped 4 bases from V and 0 bases from J, with 18 bases between. Germline V gives CDR1 SGHNT, CDR2 YYREEE (reference sequence). The CDR3 has 17 residues. CDR3 residues: CASSPLSPLDSTDTQYF. The CDR3 DNA is TGTGCCAGCAGCCCCCTGTCCCCACTCGACAGCACAGATACGCAGTATTTT.

The gene calls are TRBV27 and TRBJ1-5; D ambiguous. Germline loops: CDR1 MNHEY, CDR2 SMNVEV (reference sequence). V lost 3 bases to trimming and J lost 3 bases, with 9 bases between them. This CDR3 contains 14 residues. In nucleotides, the CDR3 is TGTGCCAGCAGTTTGTCCATTGCCAATCAGCCCCAGCATTTT. As protein: CASSLSIANQPQHF.

J is TRBJ1-6 and V is TRBV27; no reliable D call. Trimming stripped 5 bases from V and 5 bases from J, with 16 bases between. This CDR3 spans 16 amino acids. Germline V lookup: CDR1 MNHEY, CDR2 SMNVEV (reference sequence). The CDR3 is CASSPTPPGDNSPLHF. In DNA, the CDR3 is TGTGCCAGCAGTCCCACACCGCCAGGAGATAATTCACCCCTCCACTTT.

The table lists this clone with a count of one. This chain uses TRBV27 with TRBJ1-5; D unclear. CDR3 length: 16 amino acids. The germline CDR1 and CDR2 sequences are MNHEY and SMNVEV (reference sequence). Trimming took off 6 bases at V and 7 bases at J, with 22 bases between the two ends. The chain's CDR3 is CASSHDGYGFEQPQHF. The CDR3 DNA follows: TGTGCCAGCAGCCACGACGGTTATGGTTTCGAACAGCCCCAGCATTTT.

The V call is TRBV28, the J call TRBJ1-2; D call uncertain. The V end was cut by 1 base, the J end by 3 bases, with 12 bases between. The CDR3 is 15 amino acids. Germline CDR1 is MDHEN and CDR2 is SYDVKM. The CDR3 is CASSLFRGGDYGYTF. Written as DNA, the CDR3 is TGTGCCAGCAGTTTATTTCGGGGAGGAGACTATGGCTACACCTTC.

This sequence joins TRBV5-4 and TRBJ1-2, with D perhaps matching TRBD1 (6 bases). From germline, CDR1 is SGHNT and CDR2 YYREEE (reference sequence). Trimming took off 0 bases at V and 7 bases at J, with 13 bases between the two ends. This CDR3 comprises 14 residues. CDR3 loop: CASSLGGGPAGYTF. The DNA for the CDR3 is TGTGCCAGCAGCTTGGGCGGGGGGCCAGCTGGCTACACCTTC. Full variable domain (outside the CDR3, taken from reference TRBV5-4 and TRBJ1-2): ETGVTQSPTHLIKTRGQQVTLRCSSQSGHNTVSWYQQALGQGPQFIFQYYREEENGRGNFPPRFSGLQFPNYSSELNVNALELDDSALYLCASSLGGGPAGYTFGSGTRLTVV.

This chain joins TRBV28 and TRBJ1-4; tentatively, D is TRBD1 (6 bases). V was clipped by 5 bases and J by 6 bases, with 13 bases between them. Per germline, CDR1 MDHEN and CDR2 SYDVKM. This CDR3 is 14 amino acids long. The CDR3 DNA reads TGTGCCAGCAGTACAGGGACGGGTGATGAAAAACTGTTTTTT. Translating gives CASSTGTGDEKLFF.

This clone has only one observation. The gene calls are TRBV28 and TRBJ2-5; D not resolved. The CDR3 totals 15 residues. Germline V CDR1 and CDR2: MDHEN, SYDVKM. Between the trimmed V and J ends, which lost 5 bases and 11 bases, there was a span of 24 bases. The CDR3, as DNA: TGTGCCAGCAGTCAACTGGTGGTTCAAGTGGGTGAGCAGTACTTC. Amino acid sequence: CASSQLVVQVGEQYF.

Only one count was recorded for this clone. The V gene is TRBV6-1, the J gene TRBJ1-3, with a possible D match to TRBD1 (5 bases). The germline V gene encodes CDR1 MNHNS and CDR2 SASEGT. With 1 base removed from V and 6 bases from J, the gap between germline ends came to 16 bases. The CDR3 length is 16 residues. The CDR3 loop is CASSEVGTPASNTIYF. CDR3 nucleotide sequence: TGTGCCAGCAGTGAAGTCGGGACCCCGGCCTCAAACACCATATATTTT.

V gene TRBV10-2 combines with J gene TRBJ2-3; D call uncertain. Germline V gene sequence: CDR1 WSHSY, CDR2 SAAADI. The CDR3 totals 13 residues. V lost 4 bases and J lost 2, with 7 bases in between. This CDR3 is CASSVAVTDTQYF. CDR3 DNA: TGCGCCAGCAGTGTGGCTGTCACAGATACGCAGTATTTT.

The rearrangement joins TRBV7-3 to TRBJ2-3, with 7 positions matching TRBD1. V lost 5 bases to trimming and J lost 1 base; unmatched junction nucleotides: 3. CDR3 length: 14 residues. Germline V gene data show CDR1 as SGHTA and CDR2 as FQGTGA. CDR3 nucleotide sequence: TGTGCCAGCAGCGTCACAGGGGGCACAGATACGCAGTATTTT. It specifies CASSVTGGTDTQYF.

CDR3 sequence reads: CASNQGRTGELFF. CDR3 coding DNA: TGTGCCAGCAATCAGGGTAGGACCGGGGAGCTGTTTTTT. The chain employs TRBV7-9 and TRBJ2-2; tentatively, D is TRBD1 (5 bases). The CDR3 runs 13 residues. Trimming took off 7 bases at V and 5 bases at J, with 11 bases between the two ends. The V gene's germline CDR1 is SEHNR and CDR2 FQNEAQ (reference sequence).

The chain employs TRBV28 and TRBJ1-2, with unresolved D. Germline lookup yields CDR1 MDHEN and CDR2 SYDVKM. V lost 8 bases, J lost 4 bases, and 11 bases lay in between. This CDR3 contains 12 residues. This CDR3 reads CASELRPYGYTF. The CDR3 region has the DNA TGTGCCAGCGAGTTGCGGCCCTATGGCTACACCTTC.

This chain joins TRBV29-1 and TRBJ2-7; a weak D match, TRBD1 (5 bases). This CDR3 has 11 amino acids. Germline assignment: CDR1 SQVTM and CDR2 ANQGSEA. Trimming left V 6 bases short and J 5 bases short, with 11 bases between. The CDR3 spells CSVGQGNEQYF. CDR3 sequence (DNA): TGCAGCGTCGGGCAGGGCAACGAGCAGTACTTC.

The chain uses TRBV19 and TRBJ2-2, with D possibly being TRBD1 or TRBD2 (6 bases each). CDR1 and CDR2 from the germline V gene are LNHDA and SQIVND (reference sequence). This CDR3 contains 16 residues. Trimming took off 2 bases at V and 4 bases at J, with 14 bases between the two ends. The CDR3 DNA follows: TGTGCCAGTAGTATATGGGGGGCTAAGGCCACCGGGGAGCTGTTTTTT. Its protein product is CASSIWGAKATGELFF. Full variable domain (rest looked up from reference TRBV19 and TRBJ2-2): DGGITQSPKYLFRKEGQNVTLSCEQNLNHDAMYWYRQDPGQGLRLIYYSQIVNDFQKGDIAEGYSVSREKKESFPLTVTSAQKNPTAFYLCASSIWGAKATGELFFGEGSRLTVL.

The J gene is TRBJ1-4, the V gene TRBV6-5; D perhaps matches TRBD1 (5 bases). From germline, CDR1 is MNHEY and CDR2 SVGAGI. The CDR3 runs to 14 residues. V was cut by 6 bases and J by 7 bases, with 15 bases left in between. CDR3 residues: CASRDPGIGEKLFF. As DNA, the CDR3 is TGTGCCAGCAGAGATCCAGGGATAGGTGAAAAACTGTTTTTT.

This clone showed up just once. The chain is built from TRBV6-6 and TRBJ2-7, with D unresolved. The CDR3 totals 13 residues. Germline V lookup: CDR1 MNHNY, CDR2 SVGAGI (reference sequence). V gave up 2 bases and J gave up 6 bases, with 11 bases separating them. The CDR3 DNA follows: TGTGCCAGCAGTTACGCTCTCGGTAGCGAGCAGTACTTC. Translating it yields CASSYALGSEQYF.